Listed below are T cell receptor beta chains from one sample, sequenced in a study of blood T cell repertoires in COVID-19. The repertoire was sequenced with immunoSEQ multiplex PCR; TCRdb's copy has only in-frame clones and lacks some. This table has about 220,000 clones, around 87% appearing once. Sequenced sample: PBMCs or T cells enriched from blood (not recorded which). These receptors were obtained from a man aged 25-40 years who had been exposed to COVID-19. The CDR3 runs from the conserved cysteine through the conserved F or W. A D gene is named only where the DNA matches it firmly. Clone size is given for some rows only: seen once, a few or many times, or a class if the clone is expanded.

d_call	clone_size	v_call	j_call	cdr3_nt	cdr3_aa
.	.	TRBV7-2	TRBJ1-5	TGTGCCAGCAGCTTCAGGCCCAATCAGCCCCAGCATTTT	CASSFRPNQPQHF
.	.	TRBV11-1	TRBJ2-2	TGTGCCAGCAGCTATAGGGGGAAGAAAGGGCCGGAGCTGTTTTTT	CASSYRGKKGPELFF
TRBD1	.	TRBV27	TRBJ2-7	TGTGCCAGCATCCTCGCCAGACAGGGGGATTACGAGCAGTACTTC	CASILARQGDYEQYF
.	.	TRBV4-3	TRBJ2-2	TGCGCCAGCAGCCAAGTCACATACACCGGGGAGCTGTTTTTT	CASSQVTYTGELFF
.	few	TRBV5-6	TRBJ1-4	TGTGCCAGCAGCTCCCTAGGGGCAACTAATGAAAAACTGTTTTTT	CASSSLGATNEKLFF
.	.	TRBV5-8	TRBJ2-3	TGTGCCAGCAGCTTTCGCCCTATCGCGCGGGGACGAAATACAGATACGCAGTATTTT	CASSFRPIARGRNTDTQYF
TRBD1	.	TRBV6-5	TRBJ1-3	TGTGCCAGCAGACGGACAGGGGTGGACGGAAACACCATATATTTT	CASRRTGVDGNTIYF
.	.	TRBV27	TRBJ2-3	TGTGCCAGCAGTCCCCTCAGGGGCGGCAACACAGATACGCAGTATTTT	CASSPLRGGNTDTQYF
.	.	TRBV5-5	TRBJ1-4	TGTGCCAGCAGCTTGAGCGGCTATCGGGAAAAACTGTTTTTT	CASSLSGYREKLFF
TRBD1	.	TRBV7-2	TRBJ1-4	TGTGCCAGCAGCGGCAACAGGGGTGTCGCTGAAAAACTGTTTTTT	CASSGNRGVAEKLFF
.	.	TRBV6-5	TRBJ1-3	TGTGCCAGCAGGCGACAGGGAAACACCATATATTTT	CASRRQGNTIYF
TRBD2	.	TRBV9	TRBJ2-1	TGTGCCAGCAGCCCCGGGACTAGCGGTTACAATGAGCAGTTCTTC	CASSPGTSGYNEQFF
.	.	TRBV3-1/TRBV3-2	TRBJ2-1	TGTGCCAGCAGCCATTCAGGGAGGTGGGGCTACAATGAGCAGTTCTTC	CASSHSGRWGYNEQFF
.	few	TRBV4-1	TRBJ2-2	TGCGCCAGCAGCCAAGCGGACGGAGGTGGGCTGTTTTTT	CASSQADGGGLFF
TRBD1	.	TRBV5-1	TRBJ2-5	TGCGCCAGCAGCGCAACGGGACAGGGAAGGGAGACCCAGTACTTC	CASSATGQGRETQYF